These 10 T cell receptor beta chains came from one sample sequenced in a study of control samples from healthy donors and cancer patients (dated by TCRdb to the early 2020s). The library was built by means of the immunoSEQ multiplex PCR assay. In TCRdb, the immuneACCESS table is reduced to in-frame sequences with V and J assigned. These tables do not hold every clone; where another copy was compared, an unresolved V gene accounts for under half, and the others remain unexplained. The sample has 150,000 to 200,000 clones on record, over 85% of them singletons. The ten largest make up about 12% of the sample. Sequences were obtained from blood. The receptors derive from a young man in good health.

The chain joins TRBV28 to TRBJ2-7; a weak D match, TRBD1 (6 bases). Trimming removed 8 bases at V and 5 bases at J, with 13 bases between. CDR1 and CDR2 from the germline V gene are MDHEN and SYDVKM. The CDR3 runs 12 residues. CDR3 amino acids: CASLRGGNEQYF. CDR3 in DNA: TGTGCCAGCCTAAGAGGGGGAAACGAGCAGTACTTC.

This clone was recorded once. This chain connects TRBV4-2 to TRBJ2-5; maybe TRBD2 (5 bases). TRBJ2-7 matches the DNA end more closely, so the J call is doubtful. The CDR3 covers 13 residues. Germline V gene data show CDR1 as LGHNA and CDR2 as YNFKEQ. The CDR3 bases are TGTGCCAGCAGCCAGGACTTTGCCTACGAGCAGTACTTC. Its protein is CASSQDFAYEQYF.

This chain connects TRBV28 to TRBJ1-5, with no clear D. Trimming shortened V by 10 bases and J by 6 bases, and 7 bases separated the two germline ends. The CDR3 loop spans 10 amino acids. Germline CDR1 and CDR2: MDHEN and SYDVKM. For the CDR3, the DNA is TGTGCCACCTCCTTTCAGCCCCAGCATTTT. Its protein is CATSFQPQHF.

This chain joins TRBV9 and TRBJ2-7, with 7 bases lining up with TRBD1. Trimming removed 3 bases from V and 6 bases from J; junction bases left unmatched: 6. Germline lookup yields CDR1 SGDLS and CDR2 YYNGEE. This CDR3 region has 13 residues. In nucleotides, the CDR3 is TGTGCCAGCAGCGGACACACAGGGGTCGAGCAGTACTTC. Protein sequence: CASSGHTGVEQYF.

V and J are TRBV6-2 or TRBV6-3 and TRBJ1-1, with D unclear. The CDR3 totals 13 residues. V was shortened by 5 bases and J by 1 base, with 8 bases between the two germline ends. Germline CDR1 reads MNHEY; CDR2 reads SVGEGT. The CDR3 DNA follows: TGTGCCAGCAGTCTCGCGGGGAACACTGAAGCTTTCTTT. It is translated as CASSLAGNTEAFF.

As to this clone: The same CDR3 is also encoded by other DNA sequences in this sample. The chain combines TRBV5-6 with TRBJ1-5; no clear D gene. CDR1 and CDR2 (germline): SGHDT, YYEEEE. The CDR3 sequence is 13 residues long. V lost 0 bases and J 3 bases, leaving 4 bases between the germline ends. For the CDR3, the DNA is TGTGCCAGCAGCTTGGGAGACAATCAGCCCCAGCATTTT. Its translation is CASSLGDNQPQHF.

This clone was counted a few times. The rearrangement uses TRBV24-1 and TRBJ1-2, with 8 bases aligning to TRBD1. Trimming at V came to 4 bases and at J to 4 bases, leaving 4 bases not matched to a gene. The CDR3 is 14 amino acids. Germline values: CDR1 KGHDR, CDR2 SFDVKD. For the CDR3, the DNA is TGTGCCACCAGTGACGGGACAGGATTCTATGGCTACACCTTC. This sequence encodes CATSDGTGFYGYTF.

This clone appeared once. The identical CDR3 is also encoded by other nucleotide sequences in the sample. The chain is built from TRBV18 and TRBJ1-3; no reliable D call. Per the germline V gene, CDR1 is KGHSH and CDR2 is LQKENI. V lost 2 bases and J 4 bases, leaving 9 bases between the germline ends. This CDR3 has 14 amino acids. The CDR3 region has the DNA TGTGCCAGCTCACCAGGGATTTCGGGAAACACCATATATTTT. It codes for CASSPGISGNTIYF.

This clone came up a few times. The chain has TRBV3-1 (or the pseudogene TRBV3-2) and TRBJ1-6; tentatively, D is TRBD1 (6 bases). V lost 4 bases to trimming and J lost 0 bases, with 10 bases between them. Germline loops: CDR1 LGHDT, CDR2 YNNKEL (reference sequence). The CDR3 covers 16 residues. The chain's CDR3 is CASSRTVVSYNSPLHF. The DNA for the CDR3 is TGTGCCAGCAGCCGGACAGTGGTCTCCTATAATTCACCCCTCCACTTT.

This clone turned up a few times. The CDR3 protein is CASSYGVVRNNQPQHF. CDR3 coding DNA: TGTGCCAGCAGTTACGGGGTCGTACGAAACAATCAGCCCCAGCATTTT. The chain employs TRBV6-2 or TRBV6-3 and TRBJ1-5; D is uncertain. The germline V and J ends were trimmed by 2 bases and 3 bases, with 14 bases remaining between them. Germline V gene lookup returns CDR1 MNHEY and CDR2 SVGEGT. This CDR3 is built from 16 residues.